A single sample gave rise to the 16 T cell receptor beta chains below, sequenced in a study of blood T cell repertoires in COVID-19 (dated by TCRdb to about 2020). Libraries were prepared through the immunoSEQ multiplex PCR assay. Not all clones reach the TCRdb copy of this immuneACCESS table, which keeps in-frame sequences only. Checked studies attribute under half of the gap to unresolved V genes and leave the rest unexplained. Counted in this sample were fewer than 500,000 clones; about 85% of them appeared once. The biggest ten clones account for approximately 2% of the sample. What was sequenced was PBMCs or T cells enriched from blood (not recorded which). Every receptor here comes from a woman under 30 with acute COVID-19.

This clone was picked up one time. At the DNA level, this CDR3 is encoded by other sequences in the same sample as well. The CDR3 coding sequence is TGTGCCAGCAGCCAAGGACAGCCTAATTCACCCCTCCACTTT. It is translated as CASSQGQPNSPLHF. V usage is TRBV3-1 (or the pseudogene TRBV3-2) and J usage is TRBJ1-6, with D tentatively TRBD1 (5 bases). The CDR3 loop spans 14 amino acids. Germline CDR1 and CDR2: LGHDT and YNNKEL (reference sequence). V dropped 1 base and J dropped 6 bases, with 7 bases sitting between them.

The table lists this clone with a count of one. The chain employs TRBV3-1 (or the pseudogene TRBV3-2) and TRBJ2-1; TRBD2 is a possible D gene (6 bases). Germline CDR1 LGHDT, CDR2 YNNKEL (reference sequence). Trimming cost V 8 bases and J 8 bases, with 19 bases left between them. The CDR3 contains 14 residues. In DNA form, the CDR3 reads TGTGCCAGCTCCCAAATGGGACTTATCGATGAGCAGTTCTTC. This encodes CASSQMGLIDEQFF.

The gene calls are TRBV30 and TRBJ1-3; perhaps TRBD1 as D (6 bases). Germline V gene data show CDR1 as GTSNPN and CDR2 as SVGIG (reference sequence). The CDR3 is 14 residues long. V lost 7 bases and J lost 4, with 17 bases in between. DNA for the CDR3: TGTGCCTCGACTATGACAGGCGCCGGAAACACCATATATTTT. Translation: CASTMTGAGNTIYF.

The J gene is TRBJ2-7, the V gene TRBV6-5; 12 bases are shared with TRBD2. J gave up 3 bases and V 5 bases, and 5 bases lay outside the gene matches. Germline values: CDR1 MNHEY, CDR2 SVGAGI. The CDR3 covers 15 residues. CDR3 sequence: CASSLGLAGFYEQYF. In DNA form, the CDR3 reads TGTGCCAGCAGTCTTGGACTAGCGGGGTTCTACGAGCAGTACTTC.

V and J are TRBV4-2 and TRBJ1-5; 8 positions match TRBD1. V dropped 1 base and J dropped 9; count of bases not matched to a gene: 8. Germline values: CDR1 LGHNA, CDR2 YNFKEQ. This CDR3 spans 15 amino acids. CDR3 in amino acids: CASSQGGQGMLPQHF. As DNA, the CDR3 is TGTGCCAGCAGCCAAGGCGGACAGGGAATGCTGCCCCAGCATTTT.

This clone was counted a single time. The chain links TRBV10-1 to TRBJ1-2; D is uncertain. V was cut by 7 bases and J by 8 bases, with 17 bases left in between. CDR3 length: 13 residues. Germline-derived CDR1 and CDR2 are WNHNN and SYGVQD (reference sequence). The CDR3 here is CASNSKRGEGYTF. The CDR3 DNA reads TGCGCCAGCAACTCAAAGCGCGGGGAAGGCTACACCTTC.

This chain uses TRBV5-4 with TRBJ2-7; 7 bases are shared with TRBD1. The CDR3 runs to 14 residues. V was pared by 1 base and J by 0 bases, with 1 base of the junction left unmatched. Germline V lookup: CDR1 SGHNT, CDR2 YYREEE (reference sequence). In DNA form, the CDR3 reads TGTGCCAGCAGCTTGCCAGGGGGCTCCTACGAGCAGTACTTC. Amino acids: CASSLPGGSYEQYF.

This rearrangement joins TRBV10-3 to TRBJ2-7; TRBD1 matches at 9 bases. The ends lost 4 bases at V and 4 bases at J; junction bases unmatched: 8. The germline CDR1 and CDR2 sequences are ENHRY and SYGVKD. The CDR3 extends over 15 amino acids. DNA for the CDR3: TGTGCCATCAGTGGGCTGGGACAGGGAGCTTACGAGCAGTACTTC. It specifies CAISGLGQGAYEQYF.

This chain links TRBV5-4 with TRBJ2-1; no definite D call. With 0 bases removed from V and 9 bases from J, the gap between germline ends came to 4 bases. Germline V gene sequence: CDR1 SGHNT, CDR2 YYREEE (reference sequence). CDR3 length equals 11 residues. The CDR3 DNA reads TGTGCCAGCAGCTTGGCCGGTGAGCAGTTCTTC. Encoded protein: CASSLAGEQFF.

The V gene is TRBV6-6, the J gene TRBJ2-2; TRBD2 might be the D (5 bases). In germline, CDR1 is MNHNY, CDR2 SVGAGI (reference sequence). V was clipped by 6 bases and J by 2 bases, with 10 bases between them. The CDR3 loop spans 14 amino acids. The CDR3 loop reads CASRIRGNTGELFF. CDR3 nucleotides: TGTGCCAGCAGAATTCGGGGAAACACCGGGGAGCTGTTTTTT.

This chain links TRBV14 with TRBJ2-2; a possible D gene is TRBD1 (6 bases). With 0 bases removed from V and 9 bases from J, the gap between germline ends came to 8 bases. The germline gives CDR1 SGHDN, CDR2 FVKESK. The CDR3 covers 13 residues. The CDR3 region is CASSQDWGRELFF. Written as DNA, the CDR3 is TGTGCCAGCAGCCAAGATTGGGGGCGGGAGCTGTTTTTT.

The CDR3 region has the DNA TGTGCCAGCAGCCCGCCCATGGGCAGGGGCCCCTACGAGCAGTACTTC. As protein: CASSPPMGRGPYEQYF. The chain carries TRBV5-4 and TRBJ2-7; D may be TRBD1 (6 bases). The CDR3 consists of 16 residues. Germline values: CDR1 SGHNT, CDR2 YYREEE (reference sequence). Trimming removed 4 bases at V and 2 bases at J, with 19 bases between.

The chain uses TRBV7-8 and TRBJ2-5; D may be TRBD2 (5 bases). The CDR3 runs 14 residues. V gave up 5 bases and J gave up 5 bases, with 15 bases separating them. The V gene's germline CDR1 is SGHVS and CDR2 FQNEAQ. Written as DNA, the CDR3 is TGTGCCAGCAGCGCGCTTATGGGCGGGGAGACCCAGTACTTC. It translates to CASSALMGGETQYF.

This clone was detected once. The chain has TRBV9 and TRBJ1-4, with D perhaps matching TRBD1 (6 bases). Germline-derived CDR1 and CDR2 are SGDLS and YYNGEE. V was cut by 3 bases and J by 8 bases, with 14 bases left in between. The CDR3 consists of 14 residues. The CDR3 nucleotides are TGTGCCAGCAGCGCAACAGGGTTCTACGAAAAACTGTTTTTT. Translating it yields CASSATGFYEKLFF.

The V and J genes are TRBV6-5 and TRBJ2-1, with TRBD2 as a possible D gene (6 bases). Between the trimmed V and J ends, which lost 4 bases and 6 bases, there was a span of 13 bases. Per the germline V gene, CDR1 is MNHEY and CDR2 is SVGAGI. The CDR3 consists of 14 residues. CDR3: CASSLAGTFNEQFF. Here the CDR3 DNA reads TGTGCCAGCAGTTTGGCGGGAACCTTCAATGAGCAGTTCTTC.

This clone was detected a few times. The V gene is TRBV4-3, the J gene TRBJ2-1; possible D gene TRBD2, 6 bases. The CDR3 sequence is 12 residues long. V lost 1 base to trimming and J lost 15 bases, with 13 bases between them. The germline V gene encodes CDR1 LGHNA and CDR2 YSLEER. This chain's CDR3 is CASSQVGLFVFF. The CDR3 DNA follows: TGCGCCAGCAGCCAAGTGGGACTCTTCGTGTTCTTC.